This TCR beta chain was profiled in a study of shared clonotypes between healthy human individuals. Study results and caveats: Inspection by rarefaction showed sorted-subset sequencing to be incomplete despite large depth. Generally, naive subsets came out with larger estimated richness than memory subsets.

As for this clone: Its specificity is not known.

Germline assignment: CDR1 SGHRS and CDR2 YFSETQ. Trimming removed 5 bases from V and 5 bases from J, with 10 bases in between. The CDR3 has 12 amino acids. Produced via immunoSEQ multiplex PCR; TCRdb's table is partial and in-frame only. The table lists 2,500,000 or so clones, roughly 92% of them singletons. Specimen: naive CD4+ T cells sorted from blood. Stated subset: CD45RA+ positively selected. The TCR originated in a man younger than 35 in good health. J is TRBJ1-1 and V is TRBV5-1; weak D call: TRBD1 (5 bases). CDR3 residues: CASSEGLTEAFF. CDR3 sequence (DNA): TGCGCCAGCAGTGAGGGGTTGACTGAAGCTTTCTTT.